These 10 T cell receptor beta chains share one sample of origin, sequenced in a study of blood T cells in healthy people across ages. Through a sample-barcoded 5' primer and a J-beta primer mix, a second PCR was run for 7 to 11 cycles. TCRdb reanalysed the 5' RACE reads using MiXCR and keeps one entry per CDR3 protein. The sample consists of fewer than 1.5 million distinct CDR3 sequences, 42% of them appearing once. Material for sequencing was blood. The source of these receptors is a woman between 18 and 30 years old in good health.

The chain links TRBV20-1 to TRBJ2-1, with D uncertain. CDR1 and CDR2 from the germline V gene are DFQATT and SNEGSKA (reference sequence). The CDR3 is made up of 17 amino acids. The V and J ends lost 0 bases and 0 bases respectively, with 15 bases between them. The CDR3 spells CSARDSWAQSSYNEQFF. In DNA form, the CDR3 reads TGCAGTGCTAGAGATTCCTGGGCCCAGAGCTCCTACAATGAGCAGTTCTTC.

Details on this clonotype: It may be a read error: a sequence one base away is much more abundant. V is TRBV29-1 and J is TRBJ2-1; TRBD2 might be the D (5 bases). The CDR3 consists of 12 residues. Germline CDR1 SQVTM, CDR2 ANQGSEA. CDR3 coding DNA: TGCAGCGTTCAAGAGGGTGCGAATGAGCAGTTCTTC. Protein sequence: CSVQEGANEQFF.

This chain joins TRBV5-6 and TRBJ1-5, with 7 bases fitting TRBD1. CDR1 and CDR2 (germline): SGHDT, YYEEEE. The CDR3 length is 14 residues. Trimming at V came to 2 bases and at J to 6 bases, leaving 5 bases not matched to a gene. Written as DNA, the CDR3 is TGTGCCAGCAGCTTTACAGGGGCAGGTCAGCCCCAGCATTTT. This encodes CASSFTGAGQPQHF.

The CDR3 bases are TGCAGTGCTAGGGCAGGGGGCACGAATACGCAGTATTTT. Translating gives CSARAGGTNTQYF. V and J are TRBV20-1 and TRBJ2-3, with 8 positions matching TRBD1. This CDR3 region has 13 residues. The trim removed 3 bases at V and 7 bases at J, leaving 6 bases unmatched. Germline CDR1 and CDR2: DFQATT and SNEGSKA (reference sequence).

This clonotype was seen repeatedly, ten times or more. Here the CDR3 reads CATSDQTGAYNEQFF. CDR3 bases: TGTGCCACCAGTGACCAGACAGGGGCCTACAATGAGCAGTTCTTC. V and J are TRBV24-1 and TRBJ2-1; 8 bases match TRBD1. CDR3 length: 15 residues. The junction had 3 bases not matched to a gene; V was cut back by 4 bases and J by 2 bases. The germline V gene encodes CDR1 KGHDR and CDR2 SFDVKD.

The J gene is TRBJ1-1, the V gene TRBV29-1, with a tentative D call TRBD1 (5 bases). Germline loops: CDR1 SQVTM, CDR2 ANQGSEA. The CDR3 runs 12 residues. The V end lost 6 bases, the J end lost 5 bases, and 13 bases lay between the germline ends. CDR3 residues: CSVVYGATEAFF. For the CDR3, the DNA is TGCAGCGTAGTTTACGGGGCGACTGAAGCTTTCTTT.

This chain links TRBV4-1 with TRBJ2-7; the match to TRBD1 covers 8 bases. J lost 3 bases, V lost 0 bases, and 7 bases had no gene match. CDR3 size: 16 residues. Germline CDR1 reads MGHRA; CDR2 reads YSYEKL. DNA of the CDR3: TGCGCCAGCAGCCAAGATGCAGGGGGCAGGGTCTACGAGCAGTACTTC. Amino acid sequence: CASSQDAGGRVYEQYF.

This chain links TRBV20-1 with TRBJ2-1; 10 bases map to TRBD2. Germline CDR1 DFQATT, CDR2 SNEGSKA (reference sequence). The J segment lost 7 bases and the V segment lost 6 bases, leaving 24 bases of the junction unmatched. The CDR3 spans 19 residues. DNA of the CDR3: TGCAGTGCCCCCGACTTTGGTCTAGCGGGAGTAAAAGGGAGAAATGAGCAGTTCTTC. This codes for CSAPDFGLAGVKGRNEQFF.

The chain has TRBV2 and TRBJ2-7; possible D gene TRBD2, 6 bases. The V gene's germline CDR1 is SNHLY and CDR2 FYNNEI. Between the trimmed V and J ends, which lost 6 bases and 1 base, there was a span of 25 bases. The CDR3 is made up of 18 amino acids. The CDR3 bases are TGTGCCAGCAGGGGTACCGGGAGTATTGATGGAGGGTCCTACGAGCAGTACTTC. Its translation: CASRGTGSIDGGSYEQYF.

The rearrangement joins TRBV11-2 to TRBJ2-1; 8 bases line up with TRBD2. The CDR3 runs to 15 residues. V lost 1 base and J lost 7; bases outside the gene matches: 6. Germline V gene sequence: CDR1 SGHAT, CDR2 FQNNGV. CDR3 protein: CASSLAGRAGNEQFF. The DNA for the CDR3 is TGTGCCAGCAGCTTAGCCGGGAGGGCCGGGAATGAGCAGTTCTTC. The whole variable domain, remainder taken from reference TRBV11-2 and TRBJ2-1, is EAGVAQSPRYKIIEKRQSVAFWCNPISGHATLYWYQQILGQGPKLLIQFQNNGVVDDSQLPKDRFSAERLKGVDSTLKIQPAKLEDSAVYLCASSLAGRAGNEQFFGPGTRLTVL.